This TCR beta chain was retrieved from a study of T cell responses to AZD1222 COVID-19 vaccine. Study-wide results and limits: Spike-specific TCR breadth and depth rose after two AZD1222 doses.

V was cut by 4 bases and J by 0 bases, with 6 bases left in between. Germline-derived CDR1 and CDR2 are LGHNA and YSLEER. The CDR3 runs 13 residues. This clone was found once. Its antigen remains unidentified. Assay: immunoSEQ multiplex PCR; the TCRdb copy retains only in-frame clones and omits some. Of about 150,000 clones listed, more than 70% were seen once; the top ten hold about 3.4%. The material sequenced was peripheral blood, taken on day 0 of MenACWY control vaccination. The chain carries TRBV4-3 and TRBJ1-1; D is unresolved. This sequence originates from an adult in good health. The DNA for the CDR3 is TGCGCCAGCAGCCCACGGGTGAACACTGAAGCTTTCTTT. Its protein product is CASSPRVNTEAFF.